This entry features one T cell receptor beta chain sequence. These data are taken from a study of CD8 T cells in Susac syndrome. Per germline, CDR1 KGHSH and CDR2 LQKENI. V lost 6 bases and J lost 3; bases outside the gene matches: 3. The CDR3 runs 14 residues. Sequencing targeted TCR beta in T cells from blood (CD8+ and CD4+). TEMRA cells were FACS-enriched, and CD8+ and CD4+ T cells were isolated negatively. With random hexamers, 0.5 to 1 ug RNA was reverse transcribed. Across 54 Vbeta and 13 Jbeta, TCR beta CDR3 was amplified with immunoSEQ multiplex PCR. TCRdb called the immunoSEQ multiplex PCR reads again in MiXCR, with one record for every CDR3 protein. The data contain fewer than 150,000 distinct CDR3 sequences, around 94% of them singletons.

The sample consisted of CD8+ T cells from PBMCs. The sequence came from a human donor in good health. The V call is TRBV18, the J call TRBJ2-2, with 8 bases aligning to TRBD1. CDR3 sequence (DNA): TGTGCCAGCTCCGGACAGGGTGACACCGGGGAGCTGTTTTTT. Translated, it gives CASSGQGDTGELFF. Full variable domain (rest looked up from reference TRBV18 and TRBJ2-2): NAGVMQNPRHLVRRRGQEARLRCSPMKGHSHVYWYRQLPEEGLKFMVYLQKENIIDESGMPKERFSAEFPKEGPSILRIQQVVRGDSAAYFCASSGQGDTGELFFGEGSRLTVL.